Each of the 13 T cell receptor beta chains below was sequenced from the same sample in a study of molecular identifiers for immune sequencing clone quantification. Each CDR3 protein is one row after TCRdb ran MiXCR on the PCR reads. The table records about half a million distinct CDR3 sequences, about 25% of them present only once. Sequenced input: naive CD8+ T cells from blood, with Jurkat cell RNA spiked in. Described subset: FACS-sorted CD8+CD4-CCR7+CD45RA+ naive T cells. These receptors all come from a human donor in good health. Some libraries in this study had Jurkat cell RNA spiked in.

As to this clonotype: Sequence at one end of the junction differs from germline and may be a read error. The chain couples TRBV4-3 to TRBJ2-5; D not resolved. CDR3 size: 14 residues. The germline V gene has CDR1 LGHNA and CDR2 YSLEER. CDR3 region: CASGQDDTEETQYF. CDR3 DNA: TGCGCCAGCGGCCAAGACGACACAGAAGAGACCCAGTACTTC.

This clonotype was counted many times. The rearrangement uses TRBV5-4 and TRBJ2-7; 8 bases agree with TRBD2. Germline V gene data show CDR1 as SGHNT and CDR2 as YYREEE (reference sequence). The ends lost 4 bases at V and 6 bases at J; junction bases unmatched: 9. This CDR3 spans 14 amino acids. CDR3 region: CASSAGLAGREQYF. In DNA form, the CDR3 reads TGTGCCAGCAGCGCCGGACTAGCCGGACGCGAGCAGTACTTC.

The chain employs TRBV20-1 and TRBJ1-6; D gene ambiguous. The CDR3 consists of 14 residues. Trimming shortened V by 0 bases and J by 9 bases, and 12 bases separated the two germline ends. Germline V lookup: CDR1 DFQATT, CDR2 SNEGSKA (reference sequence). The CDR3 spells CSARDEGLFSPLHF. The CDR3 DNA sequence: TGCAGTGCTAGAGATGAGGGTTTATTTTCACCCCTCCACTTT.

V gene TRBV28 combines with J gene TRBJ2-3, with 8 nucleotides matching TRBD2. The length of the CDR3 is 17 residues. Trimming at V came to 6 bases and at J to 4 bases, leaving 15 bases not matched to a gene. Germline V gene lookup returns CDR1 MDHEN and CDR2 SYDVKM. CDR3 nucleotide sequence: TGTGCCAGCAGCGCCAGGCGGGAGCGGGAGTGGGCAGATACGCAGTATTTT. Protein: CASSARREREWADTQYF.

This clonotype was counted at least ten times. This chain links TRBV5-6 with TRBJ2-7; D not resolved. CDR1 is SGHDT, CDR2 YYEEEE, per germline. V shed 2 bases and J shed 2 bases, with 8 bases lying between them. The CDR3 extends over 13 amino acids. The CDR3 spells CASSFRTPYEQYF. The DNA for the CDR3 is TGTGCCAGCAGCTTCCGGACGCCCTACGAGCAGTACTTC.

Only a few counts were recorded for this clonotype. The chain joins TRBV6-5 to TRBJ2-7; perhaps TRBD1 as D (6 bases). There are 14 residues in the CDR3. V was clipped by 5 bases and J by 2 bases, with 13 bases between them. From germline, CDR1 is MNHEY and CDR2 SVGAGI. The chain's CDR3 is CASSPTGFPYEQYF. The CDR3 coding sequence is TGTGCCAGCAGTCCAACAGGGTTTCCCTACGAGCAGTACTTC.

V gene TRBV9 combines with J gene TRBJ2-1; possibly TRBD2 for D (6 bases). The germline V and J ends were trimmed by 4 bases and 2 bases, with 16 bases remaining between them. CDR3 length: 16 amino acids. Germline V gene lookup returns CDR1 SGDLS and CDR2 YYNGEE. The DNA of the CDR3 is TGTGCCAGCAGCCTTCAGCCGGGGGACCCCTACAATGAGCAGTTCTTC. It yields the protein CASSLQPGDPYNEQFF.

The CDR3, as DNA: TGTGCCAGCAGTTACTCCCAGGGGGTGTATGACACCGGGGAGCTGTTTTTT. Amino acid sequence: CASSYSQGVYDTGELFF. The gene calls are TRBV6-5 and TRBJ2-2, with 7 positions matching TRBD1. J lost 3 bases, V lost 0 bases, and 7 bases had no gene match. This CDR3 region has 17 residues. Per the germline V gene, CDR1 is MNHEY and CDR2 is SVGAGI.

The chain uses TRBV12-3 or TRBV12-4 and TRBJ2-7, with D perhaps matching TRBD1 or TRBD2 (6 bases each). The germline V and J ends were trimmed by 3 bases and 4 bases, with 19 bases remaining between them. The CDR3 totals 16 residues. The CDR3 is CASSFIGGQTHYEQYF. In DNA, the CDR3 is TGTGCCAGCAGTTTTATCGGGGGCCAAACCCATTACGAGCAGTACTTC.

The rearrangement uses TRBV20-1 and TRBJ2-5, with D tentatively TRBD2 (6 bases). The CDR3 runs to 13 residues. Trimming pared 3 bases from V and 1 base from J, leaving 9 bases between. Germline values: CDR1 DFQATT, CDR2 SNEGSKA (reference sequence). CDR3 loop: CSASLRGQETQYF. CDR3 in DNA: TGCAGTGCTAGTCTGCGGGGCCAAGAGACCCAGTACTTC.

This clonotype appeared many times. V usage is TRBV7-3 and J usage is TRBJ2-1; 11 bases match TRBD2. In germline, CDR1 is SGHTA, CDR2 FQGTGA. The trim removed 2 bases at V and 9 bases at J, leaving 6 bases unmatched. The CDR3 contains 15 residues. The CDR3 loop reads CASSLLAGGGGEQFF. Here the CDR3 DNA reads TGTGCCAGCAGCTTACTAGCGGGAGGAGGCGGTGAGCAGTTCTTC.

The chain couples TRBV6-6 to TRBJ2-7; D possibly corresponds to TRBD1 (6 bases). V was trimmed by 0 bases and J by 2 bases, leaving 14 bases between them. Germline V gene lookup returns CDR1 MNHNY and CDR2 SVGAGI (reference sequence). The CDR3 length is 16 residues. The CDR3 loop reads CASSYSTVTGTYEQYF. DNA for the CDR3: TGTGCCAGCAGTTACTCAACAGTGACAGGAACCTACGAGCAGTACTTC.

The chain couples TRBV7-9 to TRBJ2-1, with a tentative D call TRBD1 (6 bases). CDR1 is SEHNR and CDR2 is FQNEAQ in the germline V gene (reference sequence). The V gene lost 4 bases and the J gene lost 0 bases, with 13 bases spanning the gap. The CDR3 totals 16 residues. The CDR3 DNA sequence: TGTGCCAGCAGCTCGCCCGGGACAAGCTCCTACAATGAGCAGTTCTTC. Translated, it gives CASSSPGTSSYNEQFF.